These 10 T cell receptor beta chains share one sample of origin, sequenced in a study of blood T cell repertoires in COVID-19. Here immunoSEQ multiplex PCR was the method, and the copy in TCRdb shows in-frame clones only, minus some. The table records approximately 150,000 clones, just over 90% of them present only once. The sample consisted of peripheral blood. The receptors originated from a young man with COVID-19, enrolled during active disease.

This clone was recorded once. The chain has TRBV6-6 and TRBJ1-1, with D tentatively TRBD1 (5 bases). V was pared by 2 bases and J by 7 bases, with 14 bases between. CDR1 is MNHNY and CDR2 is SVGAGI in the germline V gene (reference sequence). This CDR3 is 14 amino acids long. The CDR3 reads CASSYIITGVEAFF. CDR3 DNA: TGTGCCAGCAGTTACATAATAACAGGAGTTGAAGCTTTCTTT.

In this sample, this clone turned up a few times. This chain uses TRBV10-3 with TRBJ2-7; 15 nucleotides agree with TRBD2. Germline V gene lookup returns CDR1 ENHRY and CDR2 SYGVKD. V trimming: 2 bases; J trimming: 2 bases; junction bases outside the gene matches: 16. This CDR3 has 21 amino acids. CDR3 DNA: TGTGCCATCAGTGAGCTTTTGGTGCGGACTAGCGGGAGGGCCGGGGCCTACGAGCAGTACTTC. Protein sequence: CAISELLVRTSGRAGAYEQYF.

The gene calls are TRBV28 and TRBJ2-1, with 14 bases fitting TRBD2. The germline CDR1 and CDR2 sequences are MDHEN and SYDVKM. This CDR3 comprises 16 residues. With V trimmed by 4 bases and J by 7 bases, 6 bases remained unmatched. The CDR3 sequence is CASSSVTSGRVNEQFF. Written as DNA, the CDR3 is TGTGCCAGCAGTTCCGTGACTAGCGGGAGGGTTAATGAGCAGTTCTTC.

The genes are TRBV5-1 and TRBJ2-2, with 8 positions matching TRBD2. Germline assignment: CDR1 SGHRS and CDR2 YFSETQ. The junction had 9 bases not matched to a gene; V was cut back by 4 bases and J by 7 bases. The CDR3 extends over 15 amino acids. The CDR3 sequence is CASSPLAGSGGELFF. The CDR3 bases are TGCGCCAGCAGCCCCTTAGCGGGATCGGGCGGGGAGCTGTTTTTT. Variable domain in full (rest from reference TRBV5-1 and TRBJ2-2): KAGVTQTPRYLIKTRGQQVTLSCSPISGHRSVSWYQQTPGQGLQFLFEYFSETQRNKGNFPGRFSGRQFSNSRSEMNVSTLELGDSALYLCASSPLAGSGGELFFGEGSRLTVL.

V gene TRBV7-2 combines with J gene TRBJ2-3; 9 bases fit TRBD1. CDR1 and CDR2 from the germline V gene are SGHTA and FQGNSA. This CDR3 is built from 15 residues. The V segment lost 3 bases and the J segment 5 bases; nucleotides outside the gene matches: 6. CDR3 DNA sequence: TGTGCCAGCAGCTTGGTGACAGGGGGTGTAGATACGCAGTATTTT. This gives the protein CASSLVTGGVDTQYF.

This chain uses TRBV6-6 with TRBJ1-1; no clear D. The CDR3 is 14 amino acids. Germline CDR1 and CDR2: MNHNY and SVGAGI (reference sequence). The V end lost 2 bases, the J end lost 11 bases, and 18 bases lay between the germline ends. The CDR3 DNA reads TGTGCCAGCAGTTACGCAGGCCGCGAGTCGGTTGCTTTCTTT. Protein product: CASSYAGRESVAFF.

The chain uses TRBV28 and TRBJ2-7; the match to TRBD1 covers 7 bases. The germline V gene has CDR1 MDHEN and CDR2 SYDVKM. Losses at the gene ends were 1 base for V and 4 bases for J; bases not matched to a gene: 10. CDR3 length: 16 residues. The CDR3 nucleotides read TGTGCCAGCAGTTTATACCCCTCAGACAGGGTATACGAGCAGTACTTC. As protein: CASSLYPSDRVYEQYF.

This chain links TRBV28 with TRBJ1-5; D remains unclear. The V end was cut by 7 bases, the J end by 6 bases, with 16 bases between. CDR3 length equals 14 residues. Per germline, CDR1 MDHEN and CDR2 SYDVKM. The CDR3 DNA is TGTGCCAGCATTCCCCCCGGGTTGGTTCAGCCCCAGCATTTT. Protein sequence: CASIPPGLVQPQHF.

The V call is TRBV4-3, the J call TRBJ2-1; 9 positions agree with TRBD2. The CDR3 loop spans 14 amino acids. Trimming cost V 6 bases and J 7 bases; bases outside gene matches: 7. Germline V CDR1 and CDR2: LGHNA, YSLEER. The DNA of the CDR3 is TGCGCCAGCAGTCTAGCGGGAATGGGGAATGAGCAGTTCTTC. This encodes CASSLAGMGNEQFF.

The chain has TRBV27 and TRBJ2-1; no clear D gene. V lost 1 base to trimming and J lost 4 bases, with 8 bases between them. CDR3 length: 14 amino acids. Germline values: CDR1 MNHEY, CDR2 SMNVEV (reference sequence). The CDR3 region is CASSLLSFYNEQFF. The DNA of the CDR3 is TGTGCCAGCAGTTTATTATCCTTTTACAATGAGCAGTTCTTC.